This T cell receptor (beta chain) appears in the sequencing data of a study of control samples from healthy donors and cancer patients. Method: immunoSEQ multiplex PCR; TCRdb's copy keeps in-frame clones and lacks some. The sample contains about 150,000 clones, about 94% of which appear only once. CDR3 length equals 13 residues. Per germline, CDR1 SEHNR and CDR2 FQNEAQ (reference sequence). The V gene lost 4 bases and the J gene lost 5 bases, with 11 bases spanning the gap. The rearrangement links TRBV7-9 to TRBJ2-5; D gene uncertain. Sequenced material: blood. The TCR sequence derives from a woman aged 40 to 50 in good health. The CDR3 bases are TGTGCCAGCAGCTCCCAAGGGTCGGAGACCCAGTACTTC. It codes for CASSSQGSETQYF.